Reported below is one T cell receptor beta chain. The germline V gene encodes CDR1 SGHRS and CDR2 YFSETQ. The CDR3 is made up of 16 amino acids. Losses at the gene ends were 1 base for V and 2 bases for J; bases not matched to a gene: 6. The data originate from a study of blood T cell repertoires in COVID-19. Overall study: Samples representing acute and convalescent COVID-19 were sourced from the United States, Italy and Spain.

Some clones are missing from TCRdb's copy, which holds only in-frame ones; the method was immunoSEQ multiplex PCR. Here the sample spans around 100,000 clones, about nine tenths being singletons. The sequenced material came from peripheral blood. The clonotype comes from a man between 65 and 85 years old with acute or convalescent COVID-19. The chain has TRBV5-1 and TRBJ2-5; 9 bases are a match to TRBD2. The CDR3 spells CASSLSSSGGQETQYF. The CDR3 nucleotides read TGCGCCAGCAGCTTGTCGTCGAGCGGGGGGCAAGAGACCCAGTACTTC.